This T cell receptor beta chain was sequenced for a study of T cell responses to AZD1222 COVID-19 vaccine. Germline CDR1 reads SGDLS; CDR2 reads YYNGEE. The CDR3 totals 14 residues. Trimming took off 0 bases at V and 6 bases at J, with 12 bases between the two ends. This clone appeared a few times. Its antigen is as yet unknown. Profiling relied on immunoSEQ multiplex PCR, and the TCRdb table lists in-frame clones only, not all of them. The sample records some 190,000 clones, around 90% being singletons. Broader study findings: White British people made up most donors, females outnumbered males, and clonal diversity was possibly underestimated. Reportedly, nearly half of unique spike TCRs recognized epitopes outside B.1.351/B.1.1.7 mutations.

This sequence joins TRBV9 and TRBJ1-2; tentatively, D is TRBD1 (5 bases). This TCR was sampled from an adult in good health. Sample: peripheral blood, taken on day 0 of AZD1222 vaccination. CDR3 residues: CASSVVGGIDGYTF. CDR3 nucleotides: TGTGCCAGCAGCGTAGTGGGGGGGATCGATGGCTACACCTTC.